Presented here are 2 T cell receptor beta chains from one specimen sequenced in a study of T cells in Graves' hyperthyroidism and ophthalmopathy. RNA transcripts were the template for amplifying TCR beta CDR3 regions. The primer set for the first-round RT-PCR of the TCR CDR3 was HTBI. TCRdb ran MiXCR on the multiplex PCR reads and lists one entry per CDR3 protein. The sample lists around 520,000 distinct CDR3 sequences, roughly 24% occurring once. Sequenced material: blood. The receptors stem from a woman aged 25 to 39 with Graves' ophthalmopathy.

This clonotype was detected ten times or more. This chain connects TRBV7-3 to TRBJ2-7, with 7 nucleotides matching TRBD2. After removal of 5 bases from V and 6 bases from J, the junction contained 10 bases not matched to a gene. The CDR3 contains 14 residues. The V gene's germline CDR1 is SGHTA and CDR2 FQGTGA. The CDR3 DNA follows: TGTGCCAGCAGCCCCGGGGGGTCGAGGGCCGAGCAGTACTTC. Translating gives CASSPGGSRAEQYF.

This chain joins TRBV30 and TRBJ1-5, with D possibly matching TRBD1 (5 bases). CDR1 and CDR2 (germline): GTSNPN, SVGIG (reference sequence). The CDR3 consists of 13 residues. Trimming removed 6 bases from V and 3 bases from J, with 12 bases in between. The CDR3 DNA sequence: TGTGCCTGCCATACAGGCATCAATCAGCCCCAGCATTTT. Translating it yields CACHTGINQPQHF.